The entry that follows covers one TCR beta chain sequence. Its target is unknown. The authors obtained around 2 micrograms of genomic DNA from cryopreserved PBMCs for TCR beta libraries. The data stem from a study of cytotoxic CD8 clonotypes in ibrutinib-treated CLL. Across the study: Mean values per sample were a few hundred thousand productive templates and 98,000 or so productive rearrangements.

Broader study findings: Public clonotypes (which were uncommon) either contracted or remained stable on treatment.

With V trimmed by 2 bases and J by 2 bases, 3 bases remained unmatched. The CDR3 loop spans 14 amino acids. Per germline, CDR1 SGHRS and CDR2 YFSETQ. Sequencing sought depths of 1 in 200,000 to 1 in 1 million T cells. The method was immunoSEQ multiplex PCR; TCRdb's version includes in-frame clones alone and lacks a portion of them. In the table there are approximately 140,000 clones, roughly 80% of which are singletons. Sequencing was performed on PBMCs, taken after 12 months of ibrutinib treatment. The rearrangement uses TRBV5-1 and TRBJ2-7; 8 positions agree with TRBD1. The clonotype comes from a human donor with chronic lymphocytic leukemia. The DNA of the CDR3 is TGCGCCAGCAGCTTCCGGGACAGGACCTACGAGCAGTACTTC. This encodes CASSFRDRTYEQYF.